The subject of this entry is one T cell receptor beta chain. Its target is unknown. This sample is drawn from a study of OX40 agonist ivuxolimab in advanced cancers. The repertoire was sequenced with immunoSEQ multiplex PCR; TCRdb's copy has only in-frame clones and lacks some. The repertoire holds tens of thousands of clones, with approximately 89% as singletons. Exclusion applied to patients with autoimmune disease history or systemic immunosuppression. Study-level results: CD4+ and CD8+ blood T cells expanded clonally by week 6 at 0.1 to 3.0 mg/kg. The antigen specificity of the peripheral T cells (those that were expanded) was not determined.

The CDR3 loop spans 16 amino acids. V trimming: 4 bases; J trimming: 5 bases; junction bases outside the gene matches: 10. In germline, CDR1 is LNHDA, CDR2 SQIVND (reference sequence). The material sequenced was CD4+ or CD8+ T cells sorted from blood, taken in a trial of the OX40 agonist ivuxolimab. The chain uses TRBV19 and TRBJ2-3; 9 nucleotides line up with TRBD1. The clonotype comes from an adult with an advanced solid tumor such as melanoma, head and neck, liver or kidney cancer. As DNA, the CDR3 is TGTGCCAGTAGTACCCAGGACAGGGGCCAGAGAGATACGCAGTATTTT. Translated, it gives CASSTQDRGQRDTQYF.